Given below is one T cell receptor (beta chain) in context. Its target is not known. Unmatched junction bases numbered 9, after V lost 5 bases and J lost 6 bases. CDR1 and CDR2 (germline): ENHRY, SYGVKD. The CDR3 consists of 17 residues. The sample comes from a study of vaccination and CD4 T cells after COVID-19. Study-level background: The interval from dose two to post-vaccine sampling had a median of about 66 days, and it ranged from 14 to 241. Whole-study findings and limits: A median roughly 86% of convalescent patients' SARS-CoV-2-reactive clones emerged only after vaccination.

TCRdb re-called the PCR reads with MiXCR, one entry per CDR3 protein. The sample lists 20,000 or so distinct CDR3 sequences; around 64% were seen once. Specimen: CD4+ T cells from blood, collected after SARS-CoV-2 vaccination. The V gene is TRBV10-3, the J gene TRBJ2-2; 13 bases agree with TRBD2. This receptor was obtained from a human donor who had recovered from COVID-19. Here the CDR3 reads CAISKTQGLAGSGELFF. In DNA form, the CDR3 reads TGTGCCATCAGTAAAACCCAGGGACTAGCGGGATCCGGGGAGCTGTTTTTT.